The 14 T cell receptor beta chains given below trace back to one sample, sequenced in a study of control samples from healthy donors and cancer patients. Some clones are missing from TCRdb's copy, which holds only in-frame ones; the method was immunoSEQ multiplex PCR. The table records fewer than 120,000 clones, 85% to 90% of them present only once. What was sequenced was PBMCs. These receptors came from a woman aged 55-69 years with lung cancer.

The chain uses TRBV6-5 and TRBJ2-5; 12 bases match TRBD2. Germline V gene data show CDR1 as MNHEY and CDR2 as SVGAGI. V was pared by 3 bases and J by 5 bases, with 4 bases of the junction left unmatched. The CDR3 consists of 15 residues. For the CDR3, the DNA is TGTGCCAGCAGTTATCTAGCGGGGGGGCAGGAGACCCAGTACTTC. It encodes CASSYLAGGQETQYF.

This chain links TRBV19 with TRBJ1-4; no definite D call. This CDR3 is 15 amino acids long. Deletions cut 6 bases from V and 8 bases from J, with 19 bases between. Germline CDR1 LNHDA, CDR2 SQIVND (reference sequence). In DNA form, the CDR3 reads TGTGCCAGTAGCGACAAGGAGTGGGCAATCGAAAAACTGTTTTTT. This encodes CASSDKEWAIEKLFF.

The V and J genes are TRBV4-2 and TRBJ1-2, with D unclear. V lost 1 base and J lost 0, with 15 bases in between. The CDR3 is 17 amino acids. CDR1 LGHNA and CDR2 YNFKEQ come from the germline V gene. The CDR3 region is CASSQGEVGLANYGYTF. CDR3 coding DNA: TGTGCCAGCAGCCAAGGGGAAGTGGGGTTAGCTAACTATGGCTACACCTTC.

The chain is built from TRBV6-5 and TRBJ2-3; TRBD1 matches 9 bases. V gave up 6 bases and J gave up 6 bases; unmatched junction bases: 7. CDR1 and CDR2 (germline): MNHEY, SVGAGI. The CDR3 runs 14 residues. The CDR3 loop reads CASRGQGGRDTQYF. The CDR3 DNA sequence: TGTGCCAGCAGGGGACAGGGAGGGCGGGATACGCAGTATTTT.

V gene TRBV5-1 combines with J gene TRBJ1-6; maybe TRBD1 (5 bases). Germline V CDR1 and CDR2: SGHRS, YFSETQ. Trimming cost V 2 bases and J 5 bases, with 11 bases left between them. The CDR3 is 15 residues long. In DNA form, the CDR3 reads TGCGCCAGCAGCTTTAGGGACCCTAATAATTCACCCCTCCACTTT. Its protein is CASSFRDPNNSPLHF.

The J gene is TRBJ2-3, the V gene TRBV20-1; 7 bases align to TRBD2. The CDR3 has 16 residues. CDR1 DFQATT and CDR2 SNEGSKA come from the germline V gene (reference sequence). After removal of 3 bases from V and 3 bases from J, the junction contained 12 bases not matched to a gene. CDR3 bases: TGCAGTGCTAGTCCGTCAACGGGAGGTGATACAGATACGCAGTATTTT. Its protein product is CSASPSTGGDTDTQYF.

This clone was observed once. V gene TRBV5-1 combines with J gene TRBJ1-4; D gene unclear. This CDR3 has 14 residues. Trimming removed 2 bases from V and 4 bases from J, with 9 bases in between. Germline values: CDR1 SGHRS, CDR2 YFSETQ. The CDR3 reads CASSLTTNNEKLFF. CDR3 bases: TGCGCCAGCAGCTTAACGACTAATAATGAAAAACTGTTTTTT. Filled out from reference TRBV5-1 and TRBJ1-4, the complete variable domain reads KAGVTQTPRYLIKTRGQQVTLSCSPISGHRSVSWYQQTPGQGLQFLFEYFSETQRNKGNFPGRFSGRQFSNSRSEMNVSTLELGDSALYLCASSLTTNNEKLFFGSGTQLSVL.

The V and J genes are TRBV27 and TRBJ2-7; 13 positions agree with TRBD2. The length of the CDR3 is 19 residues. The V segment lost 5 bases and the J segment 0 bases; nucleotides outside the gene matches: 13. Germline V gene lookup returns CDR1 MNHEY and CDR2 SMNVEV (reference sequence). CDR3 sequence (DNA): TGTGCCAGCAGTCTACGGACTAGCGGGAGCTCTCTTGGCTCCTACGAGCAGTACTTC. This codes for CASSLRTSGSSLGSYEQYF.

The V and J genes are TRBV11-2 and TRBJ2-1; no firm D call. This CDR3 spans 13 amino acids. Trimming left V 9 bases short and J 7 bases short, with 16 bases between. Per germline, CDR1 SGHAT and CDR2 FQNNGV. The CDR3 DNA follows: TGTGCCAGTCCTCACCCCGGCGGAAATGAGCAGTTCTTC. Amino acid sequence: CASPHPGGNEQFF. Full variable domain (rest looked up from reference TRBV11-2 and TRBJ2-1): EAGVAQSPRYKIIEKRQSVAFWCNPISGHATLYWYQQILGQGPKLLIQFQNNGVVDDSQLPKDRFSAERLKGVDSTLKIQPAKLEDSAVYLCASPHPGGNEQFFGPGTRLTVL.

J is TRBJ2-7 and V is TRBV30; D unclear. CDR1 and CDR2 (germline): GTSNPN, SVGIG (reference sequence). Trimming removed 4 bases from V and 5 bases from J, with 24 bases in between. The CDR3 runs to 16 residues. CDR3 DNA: TGTGCCTGGAAGTTAGGATACGGATCCAAGTCTGACGAGCAGTACTTC. This sequence encodes CAWKLGYGSKSDEQYF.

V is TRBV7-6 and J is TRBJ1-3; TRBD1 aligns across 7 bases. CDR1 SGHVS and CDR2 FNYEAQ come from the germline V gene. J lost 0 bases, V lost 4 bases, and 9 bases had no gene match. The CDR3 length is 17 residues. The CDR3 bases are TGTGCCAGCAGCTCCGCCTCAGGGGGGTCCTCTGGAAACACCATATATTTT. Encoded protein: CASSSASGGSSGNTIYF.

This clone has more than one count but fewer than ten. The V gene is TRBV6-5, the J gene TRBJ1-3, with D unclear. The CDR3 consists of 15 residues. V gave up 2 bases and J gave up 3 bases, with 11 bases separating them. Per germline, CDR1 MNHEY and CDR2 SVGAGI. The CDR3 DNA follows: TGTGCCAGCAGTTACACCCCTGAGGTTGGAAACACCATATATTTT. Translation: CASSYTPEVGNTIYF.

V usage is TRBV7-6 and J usage is TRBJ2-1; TRBD2 agrees at 12 bases. Per the germline V gene, CDR1 is SGHVS and CDR2 is FNYEAQ. The CDR3 runs 21 residues. V dropped 1 base and J dropped 0; count of bases not matched to a gene: 13. The CDR3 DNA is TGTGCCAGCAGCTTAGGGTGGGGGGGACTAGCGGGTGGGAGCTCCTACAATGAGCAGTTCTTC. Protein sequence: CASSLGWGGLAGGSSYNEQFF.

The chain is built from TRBV6-5 and TRBJ1-2, with D possibly matching TRBD1 (5 bases). Germline CDR1 reads MNHEY; CDR2 reads SVGAGI. V gave up 2 bases and J gave up 2 bases, with 12 bases separating them. The CDR3 sequence is 15 residues long. CDR3 sequence reads: CASSYLQGGNYGYTF. CDR3 nucleotide sequence: TGTGCCAGCAGTTACCTCCAGGGTGGAAACTATGGCTACACCTTC.